Below are 26 T cell receptor beta chains sequenced from a single sample in a study of blood T cell repertoires in COVID-19. Some clones are missing from TCRdb's copy, which holds only in-frame ones; the method was immunoSEQ multiplex PCR. This sample has approximately 300,000 clones; about 89% occur once, and the top ten carry approximately 2.5%. The sequencing input was PBMCs or T cells enriched from blood (not recorded which). These receptors were taken from a woman under 30 who had recovered from COVID-19.

As DNA, the CDR3 is TGTGCCAGCAGCGTAGGACTAGCGGGCACAGATACGCAGTATTTT. Its translation: CASSVGLAGTDTQYF. The chain is built from TRBV7-2 and TRBJ2-3; the match to TRBD2 covers 10 bases. V trimming: 5 bases; J trimming: 1 base; junction bases outside the gene matches: 3. The CDR3 contains 15 residues. CDR1 is SGHTA and CDR2 is FQGNSA in the germline V gene.

The chain couples TRBV10-3 to TRBJ2-5; a possible D gene is TRBD1 (5 bases). Between the trimmed V and J ends, which lost 7 bases and 2 bases, there was a span of 11 bases. The V gene's germline CDR1 is ENHRY and CDR2 SYGVKD. CDR3 length: 13 amino acids. CDR3 loop: CAINKGKQETQYF. The DNA for the CDR3 is TGTGCCATCAATAAGGGGAAACAAGAGACCCAGTACTTC.

The J gene is TRBJ2-2, the V gene TRBV6-2 or TRBV6-3; possibly TRBD2 for D (6 bases). V lost 2 bases, J lost 5 bases, and 6 bases lay in between. This CDR3 is 13 amino acids long. Germline CDR1 reads MNHEY; CDR2 reads SVGEGT. The CDR3 DNA reads as TGTGCCAGCAGTTACGGGAGGACCGGGGAGCTGTTTTTT. Encoded protein: CASSYGRTGELFF.

J is TRBJ2-7 and V is TRBV5-6, with D possibly TRBD1 on 5 matching bases. CDR1 SGHDT and CDR2 YYEEEE come from the germline V gene. The CDR3 spans 16 residues. Trimming cost V 6 bases and J 1 base, with 20 bases left between them. CDR3 protein: CASTSIGAGYSYEQYF. As DNA, the CDR3 is TGTGCCAGCACCTCAATAGGGGCAGGGTATTCCTACGAGCAGTACTTC.

This chain uses TRBV18 with TRBJ1-2; D perhaps matches TRBD1 (5 bases). The ends were cut back, 5 bases at V and 8 bases at J, with 18 bases in the middle. Germline CDR1 reads KGHSH; CDR2 reads LQKENI. The CDR3 sequence is 14 residues long. In DNA form, the CDR3 reads TGTGCCAGCTCAATCCCCCCTGGGGCCGGAGGCTACACCTTC. It translates to CASSIPPGAGGYTF.

The V call is TRBV9, the J call TRBJ2-7; 8 nucleotides match TRBD1. The junction had 9 bases not matched to a gene; V was cut back by 4 bases and J by 9 bases. Germline V gene sequence: CDR1 SGDLS, CDR2 YYNGEE. CDR3 size: 13 residues. DNA of the CDR3: TGTGCCAGCAGCAGCGGACAGGGTGGAGGGCAGTACTTC. It specifies CASSSGQGGGQYF.

This chain joins TRBV3-1 (or the pseudogene TRBV3-2) and TRBJ1-5; the D gene is possibly TRBD1 (6 bases). V was pared by 4 bases and J by 4 bases, with 11 bases between. Germline V gives CDR1 LGHDT, CDR2 YNNKEL (reference sequence). The CDR3 is made up of 14 amino acids. CDR3 amino acids: CASSLGGQNQPQHF. As DNA, the CDR3 is TGTGCCAGCAGCCTCGGGGGGCAAAATCAGCCCCAGCATTTT.

CDR3 nucleotide sequence: TGTGCCAGCAGTTTTCCCAGCTTAGAGGGAGTAGTCTACGAGCAGTACTTC. This sequence encodes CASSFPSLEGVVYEQYF. The genes are TRBV28 and TRBJ2-7; perhaps TRBD2 as D (5 bases). CDR1 is MDHEN and CDR2 is SYDVKM in the germline V gene. V gave up 3 bases and J gave up 3 bases, with 21 bases separating them. CDR3 length: 17 amino acids. The variable domain in full, with the rest retrieved from reference TRBV28 and TRBJ2-7, is DVKVTQSSRYLVKRTGEKVFLECVQDMDHENMFWYRQDPGLGLRLIYFSYDVKMKEKGDIPEGYSVSREKKERFSLILESASTNQTSMYLCASSFPSLEGVVYEQYFGPGTRLTVT.

The genes are TRBV6-2 or TRBV6-3 and TRBJ2-1, with D possibly being TRBD2 (7 bases). Germline values: CDR1 MNHEY, CDR2 SVGEGT. The CDR3 consists of 15 residues. Trimming took 5 bases from V and 7 from J, leaving 18 bases between them. CDR3 sequence: CASSRRGGARNEQFF. CDR3 nucleotides: TGTGCCAGCAGTCGGAGGGGGGGGGCGAGAAATGAGCAGTTCTTC.

The chain joins TRBV27 to TRBJ1-3; perhaps TRBD1 as D (6 bases). Germline assignment: CDR1 MNHEY and CDR2 SMNVEV (reference sequence). CDR3 length: 15 residues. V was trimmed by 6 bases and J by 0 bases, leaving 12 bases between them. CDR3 nucleotides: TGTGCCAGCAGGGGTGGGGGCTACTCTGGAAACACCATATATTTT. Its translation is CASRGGGYSGNTIYF.

V and J are TRBV27 and TRBJ2-1; 13 bases line up with TRBD2. The CDR3 is 15 amino acids. Germline V lookup: CDR1 MNHEY, CDR2 SMNVEV (reference sequence). V lost 5 bases and J lost 8; bases outside the gene matches: 6. CDR3 nucleotides: TGTGCCAGCAGTCTACTAGCGGGAGGGGTCGATGAGCAGTTCTTC. This sequence encodes CASSLLAGGVDEQFF.

The chain joins TRBV27 to TRBJ1-6; 9 bases agree with TRBD1. The germline CDR1 and CDR2 sequences are MNHEY and SMNVEV (reference sequence). With V trimmed by 4 bases and J by 4 bases, 8 bases remained unmatched. The length of the CDR3 is 17 residues. CDR3: CASSWGTGPQYNSPLHF. The CDR3 DNA follows: TGTGCCAGCAGTTGGGGGACAGGGCCACAATATAATTCACCCCTCCACTTT.

The J gene is TRBJ1-2, the V gene TRBV19; 7 bases are shared with TRBD1. Trimming cost V 3 bases and J 2 bases; bases outside gene matches: 15. Looked up from germline, CDR1 is LNHDA and CDR2 is SQIVND (reference sequence). The CDR3 runs to 18 residues. As DNA, the CDR3 is TGTGCCAGTAGTATCGGAAGGGACAGCTTAGTCGGAAACTATGGCTACACCTTC. Its translation: CASSIGRDSLVGNYGYTF.

V usage is TRBV12-3 or TRBV12-4 and J usage is TRBJ2-7, with D unresolved. With 6 bases removed from V and 5 bases from J, the gap between germline ends came to 11 bases. This CDR3 has 12 amino acids. This CDR3 is CASSLIRDEQYF. The CDR3 nucleotides read TGTGCCAGCAGCTTAATCCGTGACGAGCAGTACTTC.

Written as DNA, the CDR3 is TGTGCCAGCAGAGACAGGGGCAACATTCAGTACTTC. This codes for CASRDRGNIQYF. This rearrangement joins TRBV12-3 or TRBV12-4 to TRBJ2-4; 8 bases are shared with TRBD1. This CDR3 has 12 residues. V trimming: 6 bases; J trimming: 7 bases; junction bases outside the gene matches: 2.

The V gene is TRBV19, the J gene TRBJ1-5, with D perhaps matching TRBD1 (6 bases). In germline, CDR1 is LNHDA, CDR2 SQIVND (reference sequence). Trimming pared 5 bases from V and 1 base from J, leaving 12 bases between. The CDR3 extends over 15 amino acids. CDR3 residues: CASSQDRGSNQPQHF. The CDR3 coding sequence is TGTGCCAGTAGTCAGGACAGAGGGAGCAATCAGCCCCAGCATTTT.

The chain combines TRBV27 with TRBJ2-1; 8 bases fit TRBD2. Germline V gives CDR1 MNHEY, CDR2 SMNVEV (reference sequence). The CDR3 loop spans 14 amino acids. With V trimmed by 10 bases and J by 2 bases, 7 bases remained unmatched. Here the CDR3 reads CATKPGGAYNEQFF. CDR3 bases: TGTGCCACCAAACCGGGGGGGGCCTACAATGAGCAGTTCTTC.

The chain employs TRBV5-1 and TRBJ1-2; a possible D gene is TRBD1 (5 bases). The CDR3 is made up of 13 amino acids. Germline CDR1 and CDR2: SGHRS and YFSETQ. Trimming pared 5 bases from V and 4 bases from J, leaving 12 bases between. The CDR3 sequence: CASSLGGGYGYTF. In nucleotides, the CDR3 is TGCGCCAGCAGTCTGGGGGGTGGCTATGGCTACACCTTC.

The J gene is TRBJ2-1, the V gene TRBV9; possibly TRBD1 for D (6 bases). In germline, CDR1 is SGDLS, CDR2 YYNGEE. CDR3 length: 15 residues. Trimming took off 4 bases at V and 4 bases at J, with 15 bases between the two ends. Here the CDR3 reads CASSLRDIPYNEQFF. The CDR3 DNA reads as TGTGCCAGCAGCCTCCGGGACATACCTTACAATGAGCAGTTCTTC.

In this sample, this clone turned up once. The DNA for the CDR3 is TGCGCCAGCAGTCCCCAAGAAACAGGGAGGGGAGTTCTGGAGAAAACTGAAGCTTTCTTT. Its protein product is CASSPQETGRGVLEKTEAFF. This rearrangement joins TRBV23-1 to TRBJ1-1; maybe TRBD1 (6 bases). TRBV23-1 is an ORF; its function is uncertain. With 4 bases removed from V and 5 bases from J, the gap between germline ends came to 32 bases. The CDR3 has 20 amino acids.

V gene TRBV6-1 combines with J gene TRBJ1-1, with 8 nucleotides matching TRBD1. Germline CDR1 and CDR2: MNHNS and SASEGT. This CDR3 spans 17 amino acids. The V and J ends lost 0 bases and 1 base, in that order; junction bases with no gene match: 7. In DNA form, the CDR3 reads TGTGCCAGCAGTGAAGCGGGACGACAGGGGAGGAACACTGAAGCTTTCTTT. Translating gives CASSEAGRQGRNTEAFF.

V is TRBV7-9 and J is TRBJ2-7; TRBD1 might be the D (6 bases). CDR3 length: 14 amino acids. Per the germline V gene, CDR1 is SEHNR and CDR2 is FQNEAQ (reference sequence). Trimming left V 5 bases short and J 3 bases short, with 14 bases between. The CDR3 bases are TGTGCCAGCAGCCTACAGGGTAACCGCTACGAGCAGTACTTC. Amino acid sequence: CASSLQGNRYEQYF.

The chain carries TRBV11-2 and TRBJ2-2; 14 positions match TRBD2. There are 18 residues in the CDR3. Germline V gives CDR1 SGHAT, CDR2 FQNNGV. V shed 4 bases, J shed 0 bases, and the junction held 4 bases outside the gene matches. The chain's CDR3 is CASSSRLAGGPNTGELFF. As DNA, the CDR3 is TGTGCCAGCAGCTCAAGACTAGCGGGAGGGCCGAACACCGGGGAGCTGTTTTTT. The variable domain in full, with the rest retrieved from reference TRBV11-2 and TRBJ2-2, is EAGVAQSPRYKIIEKRQSVAFWCNPISGHATLYWYQQILGQGPKLLIQFQNNGVVDDSQLPKDRFSAERLKGVDSTLKIQPAKLEDSAVYLCASSSRLAGGPNTGELFFGEGSRLTVL.

This clone was detected only once. The rearrangement uses TRBV3-1 (or the pseudogene TRBV3-2) and TRBJ1-4; perhaps TRBD1 as D (6 bases). This CDR3 is built from 16 residues. Trimming shortened V by 1 base and J by 8 bases, and 17 bases separated the two germline ends. Germline CDR1 and CDR2: LGHDT and YNNKEL (reference sequence). The CDR3 coding sequence is TGTGCCAGCAGCCAAGTTTCGACAGGCTCGGGAGAAAAACTGTTTTTT. The encoded protein is CASSQVSTGSGEKLFF.

This chain joins TRBV5-1 and TRBJ2-5; possibly TRBD2 for D (5 bases). Trimming removed 4 bases from V and 5 bases from J, with 15 bases in between. The CDR3 covers 14 residues. Germline CDR1 SGHRS, CDR2 YFSETQ. CDR3 loop: CASSVKAVLETQYF. CDR3 DNA: TGCGCCAGCAGCGTCAAAGCGGTGCTCGAGACCCAGTACTTC. The variable domain in full, with the rest retrieved from reference TRBV5-1 and TRBJ2-5, is KAGVTQTPRYLIKTRGQQVTLSCSPISGHRSVSWYQQTPGQGLQFLFEYFSETQRNKGNFPGRFSGRQFSNSRSEMNVSTLELGDSALYLCASSVKAVLETQYFGPGTRLLVL.

The chain has TRBV6-5 and TRBJ2-3; 11 bases map to TRBD1. The trim removed 8 bases at V and 4 bases at J, leaving 2 bases unmatched. This CDR3 region has 13 residues. CDR1 is MNHEY and CDR2 is SVGAGI in the germline V gene. The CDR3 DNA is TGTGCCAGCCGGACAGGGGGCTCAGATACGCAGTATTTT. Residues: CASRTGGSDTQYF.